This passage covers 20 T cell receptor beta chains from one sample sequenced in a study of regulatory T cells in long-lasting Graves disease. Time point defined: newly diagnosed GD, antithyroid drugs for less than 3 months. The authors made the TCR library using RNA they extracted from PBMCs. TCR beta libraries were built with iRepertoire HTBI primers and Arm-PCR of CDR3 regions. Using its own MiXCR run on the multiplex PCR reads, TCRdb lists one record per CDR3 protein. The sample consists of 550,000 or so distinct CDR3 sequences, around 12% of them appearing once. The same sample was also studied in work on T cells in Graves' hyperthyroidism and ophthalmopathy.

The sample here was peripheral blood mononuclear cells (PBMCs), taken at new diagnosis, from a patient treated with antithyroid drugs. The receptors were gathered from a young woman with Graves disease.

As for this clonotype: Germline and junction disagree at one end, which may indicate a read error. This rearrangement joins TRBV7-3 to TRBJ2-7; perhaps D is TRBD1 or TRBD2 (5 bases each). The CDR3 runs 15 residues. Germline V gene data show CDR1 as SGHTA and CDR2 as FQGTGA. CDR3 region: CASSQDFGDLYEQYF. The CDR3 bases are TGCGCCAGCAGCCAAGATTTCGGGGACCTCTACGAGCAGTACTTC.

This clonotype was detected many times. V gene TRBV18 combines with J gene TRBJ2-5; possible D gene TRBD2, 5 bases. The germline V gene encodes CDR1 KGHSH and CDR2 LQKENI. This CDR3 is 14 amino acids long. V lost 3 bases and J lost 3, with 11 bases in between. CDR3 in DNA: TGTGCCAGCTCACCCCGCGGGTTGGAAGAGACCCAGTACTTC. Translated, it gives CASSPRGLEETQYF. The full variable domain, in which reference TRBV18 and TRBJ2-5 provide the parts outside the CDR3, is NAGVMQNPRHLVRRRGQEARLRCSPMKGHSHVYWYRQLPEEGLKFMVYLQKENIIDESGMPKERFSAEFPKEGPSILRIQQVVRGDSAAYFCASSPRGLEETQYFGPGTRLLVL.

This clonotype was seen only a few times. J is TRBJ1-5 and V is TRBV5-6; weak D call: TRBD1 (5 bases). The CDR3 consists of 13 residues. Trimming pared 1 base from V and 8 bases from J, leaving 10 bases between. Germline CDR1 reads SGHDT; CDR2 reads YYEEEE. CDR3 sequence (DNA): TGTGCCAGCAGCTTGTCGGGGGATAAGCCCCAGCATTTT. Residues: CASSLSGDKPQHF.

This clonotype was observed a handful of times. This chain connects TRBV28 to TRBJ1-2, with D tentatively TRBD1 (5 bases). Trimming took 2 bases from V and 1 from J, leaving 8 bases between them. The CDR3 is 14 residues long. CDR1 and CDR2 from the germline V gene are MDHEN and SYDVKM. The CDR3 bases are TGTGCCAGCAGTTTAGGGGGGGATAACTATGGCTACACCTTC. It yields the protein CASSLGGDNYGYTF.

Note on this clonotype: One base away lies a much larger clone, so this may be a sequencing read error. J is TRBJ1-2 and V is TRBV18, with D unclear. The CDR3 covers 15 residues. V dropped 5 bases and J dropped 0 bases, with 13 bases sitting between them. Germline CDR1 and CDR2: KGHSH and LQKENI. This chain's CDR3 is CASSITRAPNYGYTF. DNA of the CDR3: TGTGCCAGCTCAATCACGCGGGCACCTAACTATGGCTACACCTTC.

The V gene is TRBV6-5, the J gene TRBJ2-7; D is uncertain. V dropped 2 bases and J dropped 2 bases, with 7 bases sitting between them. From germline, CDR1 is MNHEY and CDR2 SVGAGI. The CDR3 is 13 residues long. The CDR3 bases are TGTGCCAGCAGTTACGGGGAACCCTACGAGCAGTACTTC. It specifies CASSYGEPYEQYF.

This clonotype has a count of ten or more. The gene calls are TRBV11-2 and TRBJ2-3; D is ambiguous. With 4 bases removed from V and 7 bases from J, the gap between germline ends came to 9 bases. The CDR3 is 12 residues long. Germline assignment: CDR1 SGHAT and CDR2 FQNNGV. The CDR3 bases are TGTGCCAGCAGCTCTATGAGGAATACGCAGTATTTT. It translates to CASSSMRNTQYF. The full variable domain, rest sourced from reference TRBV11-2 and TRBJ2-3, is EAGVAQSPRYKIIEKRQSVAFWCNPISGHATLYWYQQILGQGPKLLIQFQNNGVVDDSQLPKDRFSAERLKGVDSTLKIQPAKLEDSAVYLCASSSMRNTQYFGPGTRLTVL.

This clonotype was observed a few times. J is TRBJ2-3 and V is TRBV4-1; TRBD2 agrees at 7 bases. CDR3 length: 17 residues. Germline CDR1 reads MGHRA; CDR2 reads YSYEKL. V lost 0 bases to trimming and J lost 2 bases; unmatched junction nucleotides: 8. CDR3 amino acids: CASSQEAGRINTDTQYF. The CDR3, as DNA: TGCGCCAGCAGCCAAGAAGCCGGGAGGATTAACACAGATACGCAGTATTTT.

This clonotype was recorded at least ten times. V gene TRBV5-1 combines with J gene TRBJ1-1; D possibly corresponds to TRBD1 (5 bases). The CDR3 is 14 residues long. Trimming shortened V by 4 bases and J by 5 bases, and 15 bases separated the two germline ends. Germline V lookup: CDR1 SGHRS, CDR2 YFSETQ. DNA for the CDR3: TGCGCCAGCAGCCCTAATCCAGGGCGAACTGAAGCTTTCTTT. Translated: CASSPNPGRTEAFF.

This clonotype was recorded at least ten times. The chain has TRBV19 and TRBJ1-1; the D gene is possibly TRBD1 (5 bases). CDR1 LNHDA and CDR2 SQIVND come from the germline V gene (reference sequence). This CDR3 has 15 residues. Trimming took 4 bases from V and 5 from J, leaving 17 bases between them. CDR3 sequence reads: CASSSPGMRRTEAFF. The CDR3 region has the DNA TGTGCCAGTAGTAGTCCAGGGATGAGGAGGACTGAAGCTTTCTTT. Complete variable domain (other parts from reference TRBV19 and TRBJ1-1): DGGITQSPKYLFRKEGQNVTLSCEQNLNHDAMYWYRQDPGQGLRLIYYSQIVNDFQKGDIAEGYSVSREKKESFPLTVTSAQKNPTAFYLCASSSPGMRRTEAFFGQGTRLTVV.

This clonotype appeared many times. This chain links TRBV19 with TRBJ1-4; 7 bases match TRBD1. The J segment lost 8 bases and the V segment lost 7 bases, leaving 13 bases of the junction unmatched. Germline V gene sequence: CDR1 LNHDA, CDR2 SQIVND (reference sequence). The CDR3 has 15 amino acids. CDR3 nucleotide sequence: TGTGCCAGTAATGGGGCAAGGGGACAGCACGAAAAACTGTTTTTT. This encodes CASNGARGQHEKLFF.

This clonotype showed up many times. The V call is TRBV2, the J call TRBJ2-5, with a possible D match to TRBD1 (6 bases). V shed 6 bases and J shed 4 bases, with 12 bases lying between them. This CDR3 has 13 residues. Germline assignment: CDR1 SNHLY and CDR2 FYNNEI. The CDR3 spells CASRRTEAETQYF. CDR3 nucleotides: TGTGCCAGCAGGAGGACAGAAGCAGAGACCCAGTACTTC.

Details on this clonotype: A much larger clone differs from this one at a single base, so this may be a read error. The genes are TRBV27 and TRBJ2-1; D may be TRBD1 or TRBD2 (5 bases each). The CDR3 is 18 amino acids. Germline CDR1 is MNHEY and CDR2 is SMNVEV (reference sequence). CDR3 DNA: TGTGCCAGCAGTTTATCCTATTTCCCCGGGACCCCCTACGGGACCCTGTACTTC. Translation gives CASSLSYFPGTPYGTLYF.

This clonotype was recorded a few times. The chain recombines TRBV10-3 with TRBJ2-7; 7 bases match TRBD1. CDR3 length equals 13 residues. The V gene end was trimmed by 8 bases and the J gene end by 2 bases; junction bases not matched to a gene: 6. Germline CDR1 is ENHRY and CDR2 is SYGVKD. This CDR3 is CAISGTDPYEQYF. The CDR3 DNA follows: TGTGCCATCTCCGGGACAGACCCCTACGAGCAGTACTTC.

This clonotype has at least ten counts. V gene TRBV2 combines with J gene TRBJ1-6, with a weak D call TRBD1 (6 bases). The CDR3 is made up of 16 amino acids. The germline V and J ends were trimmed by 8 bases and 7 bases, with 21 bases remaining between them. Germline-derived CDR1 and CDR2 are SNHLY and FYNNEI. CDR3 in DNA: TGTGCCAGCTCTCTATACCCGGGGGCGGGCAATTCACCCCTCCACTTT. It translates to CASSLYPGAGNSPLHF. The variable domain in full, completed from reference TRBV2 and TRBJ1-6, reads EPEVTQTPSHQVTQMGQEVILRCVPISNHLYFYWYRQILGQKVEFLVSFYNNEISEKSEIFDDQFSVERPDGSNFTLKIRSTKLEDSAMYFCASSLYPGAGNSPLHFGNGTRLTVT.

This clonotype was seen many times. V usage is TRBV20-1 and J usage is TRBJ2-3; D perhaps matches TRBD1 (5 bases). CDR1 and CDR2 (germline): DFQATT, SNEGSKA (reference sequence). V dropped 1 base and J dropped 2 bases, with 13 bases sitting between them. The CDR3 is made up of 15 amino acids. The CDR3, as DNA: TGCAGTGCTAGAGCAGGGCCCCCACACACAGATACGCAGTATTTT. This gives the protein CSARAGPPHTDTQYF.

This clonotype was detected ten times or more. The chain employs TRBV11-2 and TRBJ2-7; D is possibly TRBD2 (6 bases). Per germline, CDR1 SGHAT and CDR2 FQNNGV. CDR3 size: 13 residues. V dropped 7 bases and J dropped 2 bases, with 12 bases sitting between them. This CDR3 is CASMVGGTYEQYF. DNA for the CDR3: TGTGCCAGCATGGTGGGCGGGACCTACGAGCAGTACTTC.

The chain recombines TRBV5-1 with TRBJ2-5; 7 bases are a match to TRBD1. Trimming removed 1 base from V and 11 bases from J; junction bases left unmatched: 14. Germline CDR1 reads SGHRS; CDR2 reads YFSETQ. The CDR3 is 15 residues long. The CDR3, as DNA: TGCGCCAGCAGCTTGCGAGACAGGGCCTACAATGAGCAGTACTTC. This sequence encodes CASSLRDRAYNEQYF.

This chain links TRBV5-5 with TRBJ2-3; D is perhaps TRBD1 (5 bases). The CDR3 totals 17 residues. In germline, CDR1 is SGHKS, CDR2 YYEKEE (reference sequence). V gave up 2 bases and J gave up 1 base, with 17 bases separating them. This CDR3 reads CASSFIGGKGRTDTQYF. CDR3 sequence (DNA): TGTGCCAGCAGCTTTATAGGTGGGAAGGGGCGCACAGATACGCAGTATTTT.

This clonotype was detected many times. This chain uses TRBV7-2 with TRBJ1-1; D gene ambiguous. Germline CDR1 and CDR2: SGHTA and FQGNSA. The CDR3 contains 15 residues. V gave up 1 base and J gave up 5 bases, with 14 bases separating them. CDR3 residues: CASSLEGSGRTEAFF. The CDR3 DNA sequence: TGTGCCAGCAGCTTAGAAGGCAGCGGGCGGACTGAAGCTTTCTTT.